A selection of T cell receptor beta chains follows, all from one sample in a study of spatial heterogeneity in lung cancer. TCRdb re-called the 5' RACE reads with MiXCR, one entry per CDR3 protein. This repertoire shows about 22,000 distinct CDR3 sequences, 4.6% found once; its top ten account for 6.5% to 9%. This sample comprised PBMCs, obtained at surgery. The receptor set was obtained from a male donor with early-stage non-small cell lung cancer. Both conserved end residues are part of each CDR3. A D gene is named only where the DNA matches it firmly. Size is stated for part of the rows, as once, few or many counts, or as a class when the clone is expanded.

CDR3nt	CDR3aa	d_gene	abundance	v_gene	j_gene
TGTGCCAGCAGCTCCACTAGCGGGAGCTCCCACGAGCAGTACTTC	CASSSTSGSSHEQYF	TRBD2	many	TRBV7-6	TRBJ2-7
TGCAGTGCTAGACCAGGGGATAGGGCCCCCAGCCAGGAGACCCAGTACTTC	CSARPGDRAPSQETQYF	NA	NA	TRBV20-1	TRBJ2-5
TGTGCCAGCACCCGGACCATTACCAGCCCGGGCGCCTATGGCTACACCTTC	CASTRTITSPGAYGYTF	NA	many	TRBV12-3/TRBV12-4	TRBJ1-2
TGTGCCAGCAGCTCCGGGGGGCCCCTCACTGAAGCTTTCTTT	CASSSGGPLTEAFF	NA	many	TRBV7-2	TRBJ1-1
TGTGCCAGCAGTGATGGGGCTGGCGACGAGCAGTACTTC	CASSDGAGDEQYF	NA	many	TRBV2	TRBJ2-7
TGCGCCAGCAGCCCTTCGCGGGTGCACACTGAAGCTTTCTTT	CASSPSRVHTEAFF	NA	medium-sized	TRBV5-1	TRBJ1-1
TGTGCCAGCAGCCCCCTTGGCAGCTCCGGCTCCTACGAGCAGTACTTC	CASSPLGSSGSYEQYF	NA	many	TRBV5-8	TRBJ2-7
TGTGCCAGCAAGAAGGGGGGGGGCACAGATACGCAGTATTTT	CASKKGGGTDTQYF	NA	NA	TRBV2	TRBJ2-3
TGTGCCAGCAGCTTAGAGGGTGATTCACCCCTCCACTTT	CASSLEGDSPLHF	NA	many	TRBV7-9	TRBJ1-6
TGTGCCAGCAGCCTGGGGGAGGACTACGAGCAGTACTTC	CASSLGEDYEQYF	NA	many	TRBV4-2	TRBJ2-7
TGTGCCAGCCTCCGTGGCGGTTCCTACAATGAGCAGTTCTTC	CASLRGGSYNEQFF	NA	medium-sized	TRBV12-3/TRBV12-4	TRBJ2-1
TGTGCCAGCAGCGTAGGGCAGGGAAGAGGCTACGAGCAGTACTTC	CASSVGQGRGYEQYF	NA	many	TRBV9	TRBJ2-7
TGTGCCAGCAGTGAAGGGCCCTTAACACGAAACTATGGCTACACCTTC	CASSEGPLTRNYGYTF	NA	NA	TRBV6-1	TRBJ1-2
TGTGCCAGCAGCATAAGACAAGCGGGAGATACGCAGTATTTT	CASSIRQAGDTQYF	NA	many	TRBV7-2	TRBJ2-3
TGCAGCGTTGGTTCGAATGAAAAACTGTTTTTT	CSVGSNEKLFF	NA	many	TRBV29-1	TRBJ1-4
TGTGCCAGCAGCGTAGGTCCCAGCGCCCCAGATACGCAGTATTTT	CASSVGPSAPDTQYF	NA	medium-sized	TRBV9	TRBJ2-3
TGTGCCAGCAGGGGGACAGGGAATAATTCACCCCTCCACTTT	CASRGTGNNSPLHF	TRBD1	NA	TRBV12-3/TRBV12-4	TRBJ1-6
TGTGCCAGCAGTTTTGATCGGGATTCTGAAGCTTTCTTT	CASSFDRDSEAFF	NA	many	TRBV12-3/TRBV12-4	TRBJ1-1
TGTGCCAGCAGTGAATACAGGGTGGGGACCGGGGAGCTGTTTTTT	CASSEYRVGTGELFF	NA	many	TRBV2	TRBJ2-2
TGTGCCAGCTCACCGGGGACAGGGAAAGAGACCCAGTACTTC	CASSPGTGKETQYF	TRBD1	many	TRBV18	TRBJ2-5
TGTGCCAGCAGTTACCGCGCAGGATCGTTAGGATCACCCCTCCACTTT	CASSYRAGSLGSPLHF	NA	many	TRBV6-6	TRBJ1-6
TGTGCCAGCAGCTCCGCTAGGAGCACAGATACGCAGTATTTT	CASSSARSTDTQYF	NA	many	TRBV7-8	TRBJ2-3
TGTGCCTGGACCCGCGGGCAGGGGGCTACAGATACGCAGTATTTT	CAWTRGQGATDTQYF	TRBD1	many	TRBV30	TRBJ2-3
TGCAGTGCTAGAGATCGCTCTACGAACGGCTACACCTTC	CSARDRSTNGYTF	NA	many	TRBV20-1	TRBJ1-2
TGTGCCAGCAGTCCGGCGCCAGGAACCTCTGGGGCCAACGTCCTGACTTTC	CASSPAPGTSGANVLTF	NA	medium-sized	TRBV28	TRBJ2-6
TGTGCCAGCAGACGAGTGGCAGGGGGAGGTTCACCCCTCCACTTT	CASRRVAGGGSPLHF	TRBD1	many	TRBV6-5	TRBJ1-6
TGTGCCAGCTCAGATTTTACAGGTCTTGCCAACAATGAGCAGTTCTTC	CASSDFTGLANNEQFF	NA	many	TRBV18	TRBJ2-1
TGTGCCAGCAGCCCCGAATCACAGGGATTTGAAGCTTTCTTT	CASSPESQGFEAFF	NA	NA	TRBV11-2	TRBJ1-1
TGTGCCAGCAGCTTGGAAGGCAGGGCGGAGACCCAGTACTTC	CASSLEGRAETQYF	NA	many	TRBV5-4	TRBJ2-5
TGTGCCAGCAGTGAACAGGGGTCCAATTCACCCCTCCACTTT	CASSEQGSNSPLHF	NA	many	TRBV2	TRBJ1-6
TGTGCCAGCAGTTTACAGGGTACAGAGACCCAGTACTTC	CASSLQGTETQYF	NA	NA	TRBV2	TRBJ2-5
TGTGCCAGCTCAAGGGGGGACAGGGGATGGAACACTGAAGCTTTCTTT	CASSRGDRGWNTEAFF	TRBD1	many	TRBV6-5	TRBJ1-1
TGTGCCAGCAGCCTCAGACAGGATGAAAAACTGTTTTTT	CASSLRQDEKLFF	NA	many	TRBV3-1	TRBJ1-4
TGTGCCAGCAGCTTAGATGGCCTGGACTACAATGAGCAGTTCTTC	CASSLDGLDYNEQFF	NA	many	TRBV7-6	TRBJ2-1
TGTGCCAGCAGTTTGTTCAAGGGCGAAAAACTGTTTTTT	CASSLFKGEKLFF	NA	medium-sized	TRBV12-3/TRBV12-4	TRBJ1-4
TGTGCCAGCAGCTTAGCGGGAGGGCGCACAGATACGCAGTATTTT	CASSLAGGRTDTQYF	TRBD2	many	TRBV7-2	TRBJ2-3
TGCGCCAGCAGCCAAGAAGGGGGGCTGTATACGCAGTATTTT	CASSQEGGLYTQYF	NA	many	TRBV4-3	TRBJ2-3
TGTGCCAGCGGGTGGTCCAATGAGCAGTTCTTC	CASGWSNEQFF	NA	NA	TRBV6-2/TRBV6-3	TRBJ2-1
TGTGCCAGCAGCTTAGCGTTAACTAGCGGGAGCCATGAGCAGTTCTTC	CASSLALTSGSHEQFF	TRBD2	medium-sized	TRBV7-9	TRBJ2-1
TGTGCCAGCAGCTCACAGGGTAGCTCCTATAATTCACCCCTCCACTTT	CASSSQGSSYNSPLHF	NA	medium-sized	TRBV11-2	TRBJ1-6
TGCAGTGCTAGGCCCCCCCGTTTTTCAACTAATGAAAAACTGTTTTTT	CSARPPRFSTNEKLFF	NA	many	TRBV20-1	TRBJ1-4
TGCAGTGCTTTTGATAAGGGGAACACTGAAGCTTTCTTT	CSAFDKGNTEAFF	NA	medium-sized	TRBV20-1	TRBJ1-1
TGTGCCAGCAGCGGATCCTACGAGCAGTACTTC	CASSGSYEQYF	NA	medium-sized	TRBV28	TRBJ2-7
TGTGCCAGCAGCCCACGAGTCGGGTTACCGAACACTGAAGCTTTCTTT	CASSPRVGLPNTEAFF	NA	many	TRBV9	TRBJ1-1
TGTGCCAGCAGCCAATCTAGCGGGAGGGCCGAAGAGACCCAGTACTTC	CASSQSSGRAEETQYF	TRBD2	many	TRBV3-1	TRBJ2-5
TGTGCACCGGACAGGACTATTAGGGATGAAAAACTGTTTTTT	CAPDRTIRDEKLFF	TRBD1	many	TRBV24-1	TRBJ1-4
TGTGCCTGGAGTGTACGCACTAGCGGGAGGCCTAACACCGGGGAGCTGTTTTTT	CAWSVRTSGRPNTGELFF	TRBD2	many	TRBV30	TRBJ2-2
TGTGCCAGCAAAAAGAACACCGGGGAGCTGTTTTTT	CASKKNTGELFF	NA	many	TRBV2	TRBJ2-2
TGTGCCAGCAGGATGCGTTCGGGATTATCCGGGGAGCTGTTTTTT	CASRMRSGLSGELFF	NA	many	TRBV2	TRBJ2-2
TGTGCCATCAGTGGTGATACAGGGGGCGAGCAGTACTTC	CAISGDTGGEQYF	TRBD1	medium-sized	TRBV10-3	TRBJ2-7
TGTGCCAGCAGCTCCCGCAGGGAAACGAACACTGAAGCTTTCTTT	CASSSRRETNTEAFF	NA	many	TRBV7-8	TRBJ1-1
TGTGCCAGCAGGCCCTGGTCTGCTGGCTACACCTTC	CASRPWSAGYTF	NA	many	TRBV6-5	TRBJ1-2
TGTGCCAGCAGCTTGGAACAGGGATATAGCTCCTACGAGCAGTACTTC	CASSLEQGYSSYEQYF	NA	few	TRBV5-6	TRBJ2-7
TGTGCCAGCAGTGACGGGGGTAATGTCAAAAACATTCAGTACTTC	CASSDGGNVKNIQYF	NA	NA	TRBV2	TRBJ2-4